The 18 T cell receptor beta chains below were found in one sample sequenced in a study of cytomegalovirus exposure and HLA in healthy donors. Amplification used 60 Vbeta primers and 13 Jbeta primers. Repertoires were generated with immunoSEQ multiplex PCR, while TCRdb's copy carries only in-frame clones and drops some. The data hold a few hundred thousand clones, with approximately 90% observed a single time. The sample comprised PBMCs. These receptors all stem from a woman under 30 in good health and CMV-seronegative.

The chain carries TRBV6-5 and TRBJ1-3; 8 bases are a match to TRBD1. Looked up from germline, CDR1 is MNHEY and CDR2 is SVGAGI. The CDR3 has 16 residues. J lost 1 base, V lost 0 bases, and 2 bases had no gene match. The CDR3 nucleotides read TGTGCCAGCAGTTACTCCAGGGGGCCATCTGGAAACACCATATATTTT. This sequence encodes CASSYSRGPSGNTIYF.

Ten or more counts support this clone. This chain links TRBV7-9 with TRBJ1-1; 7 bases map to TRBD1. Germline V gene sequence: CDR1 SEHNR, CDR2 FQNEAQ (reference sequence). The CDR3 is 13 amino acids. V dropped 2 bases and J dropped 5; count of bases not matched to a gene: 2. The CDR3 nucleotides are TGTGCCAGCAGCTTAAACAGGGGAACTGAAGCTTTCTTT. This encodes CASSLNRGTEAFF.

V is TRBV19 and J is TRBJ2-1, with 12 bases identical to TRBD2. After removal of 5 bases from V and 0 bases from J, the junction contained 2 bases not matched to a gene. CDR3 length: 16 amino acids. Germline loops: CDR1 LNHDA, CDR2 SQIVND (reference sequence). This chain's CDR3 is CASSLAGGGSYNEQFF. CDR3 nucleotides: TGTGCCAGTAGTCTAGCGGGAGGGGGCTCCTACAATGAGCAGTTCTTC.

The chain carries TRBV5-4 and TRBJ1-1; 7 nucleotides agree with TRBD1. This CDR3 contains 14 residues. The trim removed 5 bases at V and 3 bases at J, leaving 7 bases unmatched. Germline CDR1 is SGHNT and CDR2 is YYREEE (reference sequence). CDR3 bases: TGTGCCAGCAGTTTTAGCCAGGGGGACACTGAAGCTTTCTTT. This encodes CASSFSQGDTEAFF. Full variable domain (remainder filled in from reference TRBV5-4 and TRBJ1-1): ETGVTQSPTHLIKTRGQQVTLRCSSQSGHNTVSWYQQALGQGPQFIFQYYREEENGRGNFPPRFSGLQFPNYSSELNVNALELDDSALYLCASSFSQGDTEAFFGQGTRLTVV.

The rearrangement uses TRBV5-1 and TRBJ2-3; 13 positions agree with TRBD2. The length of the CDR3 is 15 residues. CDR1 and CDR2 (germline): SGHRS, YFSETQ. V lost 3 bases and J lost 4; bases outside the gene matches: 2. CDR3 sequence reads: CASSYGLAGADTQYF. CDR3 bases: TGCGCCAGCAGCTACGGACTAGCGGGGGCAGATACGCAGTATTTT.

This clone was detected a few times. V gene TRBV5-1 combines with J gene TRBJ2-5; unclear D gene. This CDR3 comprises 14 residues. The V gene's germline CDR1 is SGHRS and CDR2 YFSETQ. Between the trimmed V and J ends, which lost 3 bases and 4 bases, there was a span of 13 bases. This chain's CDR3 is CASSSSELGETQYF. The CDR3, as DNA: TGCGCCAGCAGCTCCTCCGAGCTAGGAGAGACCCAGTACTTC.

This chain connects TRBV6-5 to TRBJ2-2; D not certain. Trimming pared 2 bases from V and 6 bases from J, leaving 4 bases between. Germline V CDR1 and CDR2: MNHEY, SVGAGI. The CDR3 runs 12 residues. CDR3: CASSYAAGELFF. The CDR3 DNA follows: TGTGCCAGCAGTTACGCGGCCGGGGAGCTGTTTTTT.

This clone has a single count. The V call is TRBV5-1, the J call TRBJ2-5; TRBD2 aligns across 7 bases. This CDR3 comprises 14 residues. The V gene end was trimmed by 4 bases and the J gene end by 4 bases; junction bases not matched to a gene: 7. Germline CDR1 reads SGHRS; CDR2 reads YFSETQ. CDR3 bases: TGCGCCAGCAGCCATGCGACTAGCCGAGAGACCCAGTACTTC. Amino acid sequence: CASSHATSRETQYF.

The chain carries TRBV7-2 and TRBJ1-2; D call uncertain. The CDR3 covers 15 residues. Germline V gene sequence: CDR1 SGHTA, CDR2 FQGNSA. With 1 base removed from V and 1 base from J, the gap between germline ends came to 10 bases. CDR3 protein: CASSLGVRSNYGYTF. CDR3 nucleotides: TGTGCCAGCAGCTTAGGGGTTAGGAGTAACTATGGCTACACCTTC.

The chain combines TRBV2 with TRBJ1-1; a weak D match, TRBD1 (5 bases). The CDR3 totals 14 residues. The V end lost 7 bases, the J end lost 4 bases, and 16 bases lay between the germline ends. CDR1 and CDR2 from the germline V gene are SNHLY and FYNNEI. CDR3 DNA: TGTGCCAGCATTACTCGGGGGGGGGTCACTGAAGCTTTCTTT. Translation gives CASITRGGVTEAFF.

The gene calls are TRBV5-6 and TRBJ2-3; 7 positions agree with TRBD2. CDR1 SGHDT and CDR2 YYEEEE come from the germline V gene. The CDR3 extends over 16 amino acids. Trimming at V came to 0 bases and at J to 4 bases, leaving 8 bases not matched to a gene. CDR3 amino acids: CASSLGRTRVADTQYF. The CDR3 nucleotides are TGTGCCAGCAGCTTGGGCCGGACTAGGGTCGCAGATACGCAGTATTTT.

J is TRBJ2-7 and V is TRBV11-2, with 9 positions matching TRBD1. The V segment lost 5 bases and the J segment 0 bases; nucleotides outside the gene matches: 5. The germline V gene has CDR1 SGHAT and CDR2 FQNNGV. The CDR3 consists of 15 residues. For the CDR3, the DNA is TGTGCCAGCAGCCAAGAGGGACAGGGCTCCTACGAGCAGTACTTC. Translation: CASSQEGQGSYEQYF.

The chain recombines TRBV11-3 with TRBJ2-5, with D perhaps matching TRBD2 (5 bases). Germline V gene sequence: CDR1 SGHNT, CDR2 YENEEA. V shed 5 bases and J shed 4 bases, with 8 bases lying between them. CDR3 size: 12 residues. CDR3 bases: TGTGCCAGCAGCCCCGGACTAGAGACCCAGTACTTC. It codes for CASSPGLETQYF. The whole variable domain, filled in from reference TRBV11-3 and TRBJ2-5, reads EAGVVQSPRYKIIEKKQPVAFWCNPISGHNTLYWYLQNLGQGPELLIRYENEEAVDDSQLPKDRFSAERLKGVDSTLKIQPAELGDSAVYLCASSPGLETQYFGPGTRLLVL.

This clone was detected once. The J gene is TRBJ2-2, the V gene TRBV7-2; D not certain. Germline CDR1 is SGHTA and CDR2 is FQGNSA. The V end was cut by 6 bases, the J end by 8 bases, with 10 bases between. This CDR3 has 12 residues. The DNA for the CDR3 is TGTGCCAGCAGTTTTACGACTGGGGAGCTGTTTTTT. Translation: CASSFTTGELFF.

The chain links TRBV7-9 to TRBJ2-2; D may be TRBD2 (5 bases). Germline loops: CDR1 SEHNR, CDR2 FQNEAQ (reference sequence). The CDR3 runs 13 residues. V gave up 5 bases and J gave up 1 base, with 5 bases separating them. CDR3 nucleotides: TGTGCCAGCAGCAGCGGGAACACCGGGGAGCTGTTTTTT. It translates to CASSSGNTGELFF. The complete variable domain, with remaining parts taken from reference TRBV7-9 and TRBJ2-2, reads DTGVSQNPRHKITKRGQNVTFRCDPISEHNRLYWYRQTLGQGPEFLTYFQNEAQLEKSRLLSDRFSAERPKGSFSTLEIQRTEQGDSAMYLCASSSGNTGELFFGEGSRLTVL.

The CDR3 DNA is TGTGCCAGCTCACCAATGGTGGCAGGTTTCTATTTT. It is translated as CASSPMVAGFYF. The rearrangement links TRBV18 to TRBJ2-3, with D uncertain. Germline V gives CDR1 KGHSH, CDR2 LQKENI. The CDR3 length is 12 residues. The V and J ends lost 2 bases and 15 bases respectively, with 15 bases between them.

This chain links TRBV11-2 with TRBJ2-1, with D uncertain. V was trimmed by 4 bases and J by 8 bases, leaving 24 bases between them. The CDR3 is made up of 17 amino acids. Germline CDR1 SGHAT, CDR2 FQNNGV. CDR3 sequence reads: CASSSKFQYDGSYEQFF. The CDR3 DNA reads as TGTGCCAGCAGCTCAAAGTTCCAGTATGACGGGTCCTATGAGCAGTTCTTC. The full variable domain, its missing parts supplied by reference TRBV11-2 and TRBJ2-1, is EAGVAQSPRYKIIEKRQSVAFWCNPISGHATLYWYQQILGQGPKLLIQFQNNGVVDDSQLPKDRFSAERLKGVDSTLKIQPAKLEDSAVYLCASSSKFQYDGSYEQFFGPGTRLTVL.

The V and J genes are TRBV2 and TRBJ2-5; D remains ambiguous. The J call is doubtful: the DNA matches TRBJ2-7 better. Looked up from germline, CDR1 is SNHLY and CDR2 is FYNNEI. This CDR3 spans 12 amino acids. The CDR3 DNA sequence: TGTGCCAGCACTACCCGAGAGTACGAGCAGTACTTC. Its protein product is CASTTREYEQYF.